The following is a TCR beta chain sequence with its context. The entry originates in a study of HIV-infected patients and healthy controls. Per germline, CDR1 SGHTA and CDR2 FQGNSA. V lost 0 bases to trimming and J lost 1 base, with 10 bases between them. This CDR3 contains 15 residues. TCRdb passed the 5' RACE reads through MiXCR, listing each CDR3 protein once. The sample has some 67,000 distinct CDR3 sequences, roughly 16% seen once. Source material: CD4+ T cells from blood. The source of this sequence is a human donor in good health. The rearrangement uses TRBV7-2 and TRBJ2-7; the D gene is possibly TRBD1 (6 bases). CDR3 DNA sequence: TGTGCCAGCAGCTTAGCTCCAGGGGTTTCCTACGAGCAGTACTTC. Translated, it gives CASSLAPGVSYEQYF. Full variable domain (missing parts from reference TRBV7-2 and TRBJ2-7): GAGVSQSPSNKVTEKGKDVELRCDPISGHTALYWYRQSLGQGLEFLIYFQGNSAPDKSGLPSDRFSAERTGGSVSTLTIQRTQQEDSAVYLCASSLAPGVSYEQYFGPGTRLTVT.